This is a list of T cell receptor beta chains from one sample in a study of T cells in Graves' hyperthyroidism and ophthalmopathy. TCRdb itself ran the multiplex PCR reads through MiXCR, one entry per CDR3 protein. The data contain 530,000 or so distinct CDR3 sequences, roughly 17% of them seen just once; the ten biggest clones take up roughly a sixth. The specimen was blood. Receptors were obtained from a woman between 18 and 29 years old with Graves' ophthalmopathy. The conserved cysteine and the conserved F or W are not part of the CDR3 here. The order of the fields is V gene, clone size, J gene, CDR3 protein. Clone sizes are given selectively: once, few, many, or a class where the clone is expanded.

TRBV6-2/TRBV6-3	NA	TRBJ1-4	ASSYETGGAGEAGEKLF
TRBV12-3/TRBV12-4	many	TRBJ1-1	ATSDRNTEAF
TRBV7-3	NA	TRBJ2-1	ASATSGDYNEQF
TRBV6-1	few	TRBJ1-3	ASTLSFSGNTIY
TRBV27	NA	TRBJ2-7	ASSLIGQGYEQY
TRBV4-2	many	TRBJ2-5	ASGNTGGLETQY
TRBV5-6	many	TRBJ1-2	ASSLDPRGLGYGYT
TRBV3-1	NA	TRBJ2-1	ASSLGLAGVSKANEQF
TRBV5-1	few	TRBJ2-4	ASSLAGGAAKNIQY
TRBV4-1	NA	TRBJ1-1	ASSQEKVRGATEAF
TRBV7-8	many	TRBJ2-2	ASSSQGTGELF
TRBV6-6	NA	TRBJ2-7	ASSYPRSGLSSYEQY
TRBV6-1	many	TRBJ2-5	ASSSGTSGRSKAEETQY
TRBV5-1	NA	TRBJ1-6	ASSLVGQPGDSPLH
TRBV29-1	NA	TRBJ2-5	SVEDPGTAQETQY
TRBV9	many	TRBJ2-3	ASSVVGLAGVADTQY
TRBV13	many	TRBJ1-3	ASSPGGNTIY
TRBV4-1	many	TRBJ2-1	ASSPTFSYNEQF